The clone carrying this T cell receptor beta chain was observed once. No antigen is known for it. This sample is drawn from a study of T cell responses to AZD1222 COVID-19 vaccine. Only in-frame clones appear in the TCRdb table, and some are missing; sequencing was by immunoSEQ multiplex PCR. The profile shows 150,000 or so clones, just under 95% of them singletons. Study conclusions and caveats: Clonal diversity may have been underestimated, and the donors were mostly white British, with more females than males. Sampled repertoires all dated from after the peak T cell response.

Germline V gene sequence: CDR1 KGHDR, CDR2 SFDVKD. V dropped 1 base and J dropped 4 bases, with 9 bases sitting between them. CDR3 length: 15 residues. The V call is TRBV24-1, the J call TRBJ1-4; TRBD1 is a possible D gene (5 bases). This receptor was taken from an adult in good health. The material was peripheral blood, obtained on day 0 of AZD1222 vaccination. CDR3 loop: CATSDFRTHNEKLFF. In DNA, the CDR3 is TGTGCCACCAGTGATTTTAGGACACATAATGAAAAACTGTTTTTT.